Below, one T cell receptor (beta chain) is given with its context. Antigen unknown. TCRdb reanalysed the PCR reads using MiXCR and keeps one entry per CDR3 protein. Of more than 450,000 distinct CDR3 sequences listed, under 30% are singletons. Naive CD8 T cells were sorted as CD8+CD4-CCR7+CD45RA+. This CDR3 is built from 15 residues. The V segment lost 1 base and the J segment 3 bases; nucleotides outside the gene matches: 5. Germline values: CDR1 LGHDT, CDR2 YNNKEL (reference sequence). This specimen comes from a study of molecular identifiers for immune sequencing clone quantification. At the level of the study: Four of five RNA aliquots from approximately 22,000 or 94,000 naive CD8 T cells were sequenced. Study findings and constraints: Clones that had above 20 RNA copies took up over 99% of effector molecules but under 1% in naive cells. Even with approximately 1 million naive cells present, spiked Jurkat TCR RNA from one cell was reportedly detectable.

Sequenced: naive CD8+ T cells from blood, with Jurkat cell RNA spiked in. Subset defined: FACS-sorted CD8+CD4-CCR7+CD45RA+ naive T cells. This clonotype was sampled from a human donor in good health. Some libraries in this study had Jurkat cell RNA spiked in. V usage is TRBV3-1 and J usage is TRBJ2-5; 7 nucleotides agree with TRBD2. Here the CDR3 reads CASSQVWAGEETQYF. CDR3 sequence (DNA): TGTGCCAGCAGCCAAGTCTGGGCGGGAGAAGAGACCCAGTACTTC.